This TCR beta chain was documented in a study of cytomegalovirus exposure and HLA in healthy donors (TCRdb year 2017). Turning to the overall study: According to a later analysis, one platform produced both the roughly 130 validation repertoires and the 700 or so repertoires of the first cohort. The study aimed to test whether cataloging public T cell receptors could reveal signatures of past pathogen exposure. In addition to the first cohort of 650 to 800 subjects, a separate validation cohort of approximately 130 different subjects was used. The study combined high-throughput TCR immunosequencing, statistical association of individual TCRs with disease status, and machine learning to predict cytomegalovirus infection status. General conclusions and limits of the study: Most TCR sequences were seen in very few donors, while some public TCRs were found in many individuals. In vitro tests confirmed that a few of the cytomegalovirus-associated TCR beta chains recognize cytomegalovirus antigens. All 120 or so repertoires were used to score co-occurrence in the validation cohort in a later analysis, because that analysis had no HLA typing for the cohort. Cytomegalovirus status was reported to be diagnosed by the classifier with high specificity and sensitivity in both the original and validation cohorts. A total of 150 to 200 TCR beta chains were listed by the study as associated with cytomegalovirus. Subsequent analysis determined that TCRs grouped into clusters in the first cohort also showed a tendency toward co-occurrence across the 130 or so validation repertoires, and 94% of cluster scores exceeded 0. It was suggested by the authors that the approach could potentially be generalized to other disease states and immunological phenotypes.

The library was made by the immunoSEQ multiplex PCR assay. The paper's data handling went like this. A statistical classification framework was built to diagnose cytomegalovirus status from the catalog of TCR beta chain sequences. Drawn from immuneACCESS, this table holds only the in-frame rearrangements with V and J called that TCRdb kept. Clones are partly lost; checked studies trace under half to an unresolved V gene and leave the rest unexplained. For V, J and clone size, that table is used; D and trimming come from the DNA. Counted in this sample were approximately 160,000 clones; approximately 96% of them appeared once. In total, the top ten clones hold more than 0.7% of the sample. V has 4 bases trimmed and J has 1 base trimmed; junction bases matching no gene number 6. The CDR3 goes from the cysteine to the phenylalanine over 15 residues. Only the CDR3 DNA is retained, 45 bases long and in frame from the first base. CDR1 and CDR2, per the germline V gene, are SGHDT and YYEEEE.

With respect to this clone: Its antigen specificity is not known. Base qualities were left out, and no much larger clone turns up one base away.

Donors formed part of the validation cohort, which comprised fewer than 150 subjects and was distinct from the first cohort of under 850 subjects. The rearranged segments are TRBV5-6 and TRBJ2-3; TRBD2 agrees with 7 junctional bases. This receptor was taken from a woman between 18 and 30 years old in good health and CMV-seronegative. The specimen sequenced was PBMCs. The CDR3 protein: CASSRVGGGTDTQYF. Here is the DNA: TGTGCCAGCAGCCGGGTGGGGGGGGGCACAGATACGCAGTATTTT.